This paragraph covers one TCR beta chain sequence. What it binds is unknown. This CDR3 comprises 14 residues. V trimming: 7 bases; J trimming: 4 bases; junction bases outside the gene matches: 10. The germline V gene encodes CDR1 SQVTM and CDR2 ANQGSEA. For TCRbeta, the library was prepared with unique molecular identifiers. Each CDR3 protein gets one entry after TCRdb re-called the PCR reads with MiXCR. Altogether roughly 670,000 distinct CDR3 sequences are present, around 13% being singletons, with the ten largest covering 0.75% to 0.85%. This entry belongs to a study of T-cell reconstitution after alpha-beta-depleted transplantation in children. Findings and limits, study-wide: TCRbeta diversity was high at day 60 in some patients (a result of surviving recipient T cells and thymic progenitors). From newly produced T cells came most of the T-cell counts and diversity one year after transplant. At around two months after transplant, the alpha-beta T cells were reportedly derived from several hundred expanded clones that came from non-depleted graft cells.

The sequence was obtained from a girl aged 2 to 10 with congenital amegakaryocytic thrombocytopenia, due to receive a stem cell transplant. Sequences were derived from PBMCs, sampled before TCRalphabeta/CD19-depleted stem cell transplant. The rearrangement joins TRBV29-1 to TRBJ2-3, with TRBD2 identical over 8 bases. The CDR3: CSANSGRGADTQYF. CDR3 nucleotide sequence: TGCAGCGCCAACAGCGGGAGAGGGGCAGATACGCAGTATTTT.